Listed below are T cell receptor beta chains from one sample, sequenced in a study of shared clonotypes between healthy human individuals. Repertoires were generated with immunoSEQ multiplex PCR, while TCRdb's copy carries only in-frame clones and drops some. The table includes around 1,900,000 clones, about 93% detected once. The specimen sequenced was naive CD8+ T cells from PBMCs. The receptors come from a young man in good health. Some clones in this sample may be carry-over from other donors' samples. Each CDR3 is given with its conserved first and last residue. A D gene is named only where the DNA matches it firmly. Expanded clones get a size class; other rows say once, few or many, or leave the size out.

cdr3_nt cdr3_aa j_call d_call clone_size v_call
TGTGCCAGCAGCTCCACGCTGGTCCCTAATGAAAAACTGTTTTTT CASSSTLVPNEKLFF TRBJ1-4 . . TRBV9
TGTGCCAGCAGCTCCGAGGGGACTAGCGCTTACAATGAGCAGTTCTTC CASSSEGTSAYNEQFF TRBJ2-1 TRBD2 . TRBV11-3
TGCGCCAGCAGCCCTACGGACAGGGCCTATGGCTACACCTTC CASSPTDRAYGYTF TRBJ1-2 TRBD1 . TRBV5-1
TGTGCCAGCAGTGACTATAGCAATCAGCCCCAGCATTTT CASSDYSNQPQHF TRBJ1-5 . . TRBV27
TGTGCCAGCAGCCCAAGATTCCTACAAGACAGGGGACGAGAGACCCAGTACTTC CASSPRFLQDRGRETQYF TRBJ2-5 TRBD1 . TRBV7-9
TGTGCCAGCAGCCCCGCCTACGAGCAGTACTTC CASSPAYEQYF TRBJ2-7 . . TRBV28
TGTGCCAGCAGTGGGGACTATGGCTACACCTTC CASSGDYGYTF TRBJ1-2 . few TRBV5-4
TGCGCCAGCAGCTTTGGAAGCTACTATGGCTACACCTTC CASSFGSYYGYTF TRBJ1-2 . . TRBV5-1
TGTGCCAGCAGCCAAACGGCACGGGAGACCCAGTACTTC CASSQTARETQYF TRBJ2-5 . . TRBV7-9
TGTGCCAGCAGTCTGGACAGGGGTCTCTACGAGCAGTACTTC CASSLDRGLYEQYF TRBJ2-7 TRBD1 . TRBV27
TGTGCCAGCAGTGAACGGGACCGGCGGGAAGCTTTCTTT CASSERDRREAFF TRBJ1-1 . . TRBV6-1
TGTGCCAGCAGTCTACCTCGGGCAGGAAATGAAGCTTTCTTT CASSLPRAGNEAFF TRBJ1-1 . . TRBV6-1
TGTGCCAGCAGCGCCCCACTAGCGGGGCCCTACAATGAGCAGTTCTTC CASSAPLAGPYNEQFF TRBJ2-1 TRBD2 . TRBV9
TGTGCCAGCAGCTTGGGGCAGGGGGGAGAGCAGTTCTTC CASSLGQGGEQFF TRBJ2-1 . . TRBV5-6
TGTGCCAGCAGCGTATTCCGGGAAACAGATACGCAGTATTTT CASSVFRETDTQYF TRBJ2-3 . . TRBV9